A selection of T cell receptor beta chains follows, all from one sample in a study of blood T cell repertoires in COVID-19. The assay was immunoSEQ multiplex PCR, and TCRdb's table has in-frame clones only and misses some. This table holds around 310,000 clones, approximately 90% found once. The sequenced material came from peripheral blood. The source is a woman aged 45-60 years with active or convalescent COVID-19. The CDR3 runs from the conserved cysteine through the conserved F or W. The D gene is left open where the match is weak. Clone size is stated in some rows and not others, as once, few, many or a class when expanded.

size	V	D	J	DNA	CDR3
-	TRBV6-5	-	TRBJ1-1	TGTGCCAGCCAACCTACTAACACTGAAGCTTTCTTT	CASQPTNTEAFF
-	TRBV11-3	TRBD1	TRBJ1-1	TGTGCCAGCAGCCCCGGGACAGGCAACGCTGAAGCTTTCTTT	CASSPGTGNAEAFF
-	TRBV19	TRBD2	TRBJ2-7	TGTGCCAGTAGTATAAGTCGAACGGGGGGGGCCGGCGAGCAGTACTTC	CASSISRTGGAGEQYF
-	TRBV28	TRBD1	TRBJ1-5	TGTGCCAGCGGGATTTCGACAGGGACTAGCAATCAGCCCCAGCATTTT	CASGISTGTSNQPQHF
-	TRBV18	TRBD1	TRBJ2-1	TGTGCCAGCTCACCTGGCTCCGGACAGGGGGTCCTAAATGAGCAGTTCTTC	CASSPGSGQGVLNEQFF
few	TRBV20-1	-	TRBJ1-1	TGCAGTGCTAGAGGTCTGGGAGGAGCTTTCTTT	CSARGLGGAFF
-	TRBV7-2	TRBD1	TRBJ2-4	TGTGCCAGCAGCTTCAGACAGGGGACAGCCAAAAACATTCAGTACTTC	CASSFRQGTAKNIQYF
-	TRBV6-2/TRBV6-3	TRBD2	TRBJ2-5	TGTGCCAGCAGTTACCGGGCTAGCGGGAGTTTAAAGACCCAGTACTTC	CASSYRASGSLKTQYF
-	TRBV6-1	TRBD1	TRBJ1-4	TGTGCCAGCAGTGATCCGGGACAGAAGAATGAAAAACTGTTTTTT	CASSDPGQKNEKLFF
-	TRBV7-3	-	TRBJ2-1	TGTGCCAGCAGCCTGACCACAGGGAATGAGCAGTTCTTC	CASSLTTGNEQFF
-	TRBV4-3	TRBD2	TRBJ2-1	TGCGCCAGCAGCCAAACCGTCATGGGGACTAGCGGGAGCAATGAGCAGTTCTTC	CASSQTVMGTSGSNEQFF
once	TRBV6-1	-	TRBJ1-1	TGTGCCAGCAGTGATCTGGGGGGGCCGGGCACTGAAGCTTTCTTT	CASSDLGGPGTEAFF
-	TRBV5-1	-	TRBJ2-2	TGCGCCAGCAGACCCGCGGCGATTTCCTCGAACACCGGGGAGCTGTTTTTT	CASRPAAISSNTGELFF
-	TRBV4-2	-	TRBJ1-2	TGTGCCAGCAGCCAAAGCGGGGACATCCCTGGGAGGGGCTACACCTTC	CASSQSGDIPGRGYTF
-	TRBV9	TRBD2	TRBJ2-1	TGTGCCAGCAGCGTAGACGGCGGGAGAGGGCAGTTCTTC	CASSVDGGRGQFF
-	TRBV30	-	TRBJ1-2	TGTGCCTGGAGTGTAGCGGGGGGCTATGGCTACACCTTC	CAWSVAGGYGYTF
-	TRBV15	-	TRBJ2-1	TGTGCCACCAGCAGAGTAGCGGACTCCTACAATGAGCAGTTCTTC	CATSRVADSYNEQFF